This is a list of T cell receptor beta chains from one sample in a study of OX40 agonist ivuxolimab in advanced cancers. Generated by immunoSEQ multiplex PCR, the TCRdb table keeps only in-frame clones and is missing some. The top ten clones hold about 0.61% of a sample with tens of thousands of clones, approximately 92% of them seen once. The sequencing here drew on CD4+ or CD8+ T cells sorted from blood, taken in a trial of the OX40 agonist ivuxolimab. The receptors stem from an adult with an advanced solid tumor such as melanoma, head and neck, liver or kidney cancer. The CDR3 runs from the conserved cysteine through the conserved F or W. Fields, in order: D gene, J gene, V gene, clone size, CDR3 protein, CDR3 DNA. D genes are given only for firm matches. Clone size appears in some rows only: once, few, many, or a class for an expanded clone.

D gene: NA
J gene: TRBJ2-7
V gene: TRBV7-8
clone size: NA
CDR3 protein: CASSLSQGSSYEQYF
CDR3 DNA: TGTGCCAGCAGCTTAAGCCAGGGAAGCTCCTACGAGCAGTACTTC

D gene: NA
J gene: TRBJ1-1
V gene: TRBV19
clone size: NA
CDR3 protein: CASSQGPENTEAFF
CDR3 DNA: TGTGCCAGTAGCCAGGGACCCGAGAACACTGAAGCTTTCTTT

D gene: TRBD1
J gene: TRBJ2-3
V gene: TRBV7-9
clone size: NA
CDR3 protein: CASSQRGQGADTQYF
CDR3 DNA: TGTGCCAGCAGCCAACGGGGACAGGGGGCCGATACGCAGTATTTT

D gene: NA
J gene: TRBJ2-3
V gene: TRBV7-9
clone size: few
CDR3 protein: CASSSTDTQYF
CDR3 DNA: TGTGCCAGCAGCTCCACAGATACGCAGTATTTT

D gene: NA
J gene: TRBJ1-1
V gene: TRBV5-1
clone size: NA
CDR3 protein: CASSPGTHMNTEAFF
CDR3 DNA: TGCGCCAGCAGCCCCGGGACACATATGAACACTGAAGCTTTCTTT

D gene: TRBD2
J gene: TRBJ2-1
V gene: TRBV5-6
clone size: NA
CDR3 protein: CASSFTGGSLNEQFF
CDR3 DNA: TGTGCCAGCAGCTTCACGGGGGGATCTTTGAATGAGCAGTTCTTC

D gene: NA
J gene: TRBJ1-1
V gene: TRBV25-1
clone size: NA
CDR3 protein: CASSESLNTEAFF
CDR3 DNA: TGTGCCAGCAGTGAAAGTCTGAACACTGAAGCTTTCTTT

D gene: NA
J gene: TRBJ2-7
V gene: TRBV5-1
clone size: NA
CDR3 protein: CASSPHAGMNEQYF
CDR3 DNA: TGCGCCAGCAGCCCCCATGCAGGGATGAACGAGCAGTACTTC

D gene: NA
J gene: TRBJ1-1
V gene: TRBV19
clone size: NA
CDR3 protein: CASSTGRFEAFF
CDR3 DNA: TGTGCCAGTAGTACCGGACGGTTTGAAGCTTTCTTT

D gene: NA
J gene: TRBJ2-5
V gene: TRBV5-4
clone size: NA
CDR3 protein: CASSGTGLEETQYF
CDR3 DNA: TGTGCCAGCAGCGGAACAGGGCTCGAAGAGACCCAGTACTTC